The TCR beta chain under discussion was sequenced for a study of CD8+ T cells in alopecia areata. RNA was isolated and reverse transcribed to cDNA, the sequencing template. TCRdb keeps only in-frame clones here, not all; method: immunoSEQ multiplex PCR. The table records 180,000 or so clones, about 67% of them present only once. Germline loops: CDR1 MGHRA, CDR2 YSYEKL. The CDR3 length is 14 residues. Trimming cost V 2 bases and J 7 bases; bases outside gene matches: 4. The clonotype originates from a human donor with alopecia areata. J is TRBJ1-2 and V is TRBV4-1, with 10 bases identical to TRBD1. The starting material was CD8+ T cells sorted from blood, obtained at week 0. CDR3 nucleotide sequence: TGCGCCAGCAGCCAAAGCGGACAGGGGGTTGGCTACACCTTC. Residues: CASSQSGQGVGYTF.